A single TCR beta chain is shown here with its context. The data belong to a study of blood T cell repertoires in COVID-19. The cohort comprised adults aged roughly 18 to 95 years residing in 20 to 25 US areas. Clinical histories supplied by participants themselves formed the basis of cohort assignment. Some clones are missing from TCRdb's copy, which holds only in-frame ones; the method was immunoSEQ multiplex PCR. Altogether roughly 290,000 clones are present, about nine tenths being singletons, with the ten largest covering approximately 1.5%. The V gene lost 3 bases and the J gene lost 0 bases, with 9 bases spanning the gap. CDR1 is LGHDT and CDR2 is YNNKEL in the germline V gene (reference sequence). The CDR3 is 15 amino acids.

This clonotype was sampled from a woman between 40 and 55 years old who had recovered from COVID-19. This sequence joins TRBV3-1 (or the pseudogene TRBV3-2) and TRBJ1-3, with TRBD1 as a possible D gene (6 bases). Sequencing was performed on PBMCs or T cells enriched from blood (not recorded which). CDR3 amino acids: CASSHRDISGNTIYF. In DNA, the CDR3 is TGTGCCAGCAGCCACCGGGACATCTCTGGAAACACCATATATTTT.